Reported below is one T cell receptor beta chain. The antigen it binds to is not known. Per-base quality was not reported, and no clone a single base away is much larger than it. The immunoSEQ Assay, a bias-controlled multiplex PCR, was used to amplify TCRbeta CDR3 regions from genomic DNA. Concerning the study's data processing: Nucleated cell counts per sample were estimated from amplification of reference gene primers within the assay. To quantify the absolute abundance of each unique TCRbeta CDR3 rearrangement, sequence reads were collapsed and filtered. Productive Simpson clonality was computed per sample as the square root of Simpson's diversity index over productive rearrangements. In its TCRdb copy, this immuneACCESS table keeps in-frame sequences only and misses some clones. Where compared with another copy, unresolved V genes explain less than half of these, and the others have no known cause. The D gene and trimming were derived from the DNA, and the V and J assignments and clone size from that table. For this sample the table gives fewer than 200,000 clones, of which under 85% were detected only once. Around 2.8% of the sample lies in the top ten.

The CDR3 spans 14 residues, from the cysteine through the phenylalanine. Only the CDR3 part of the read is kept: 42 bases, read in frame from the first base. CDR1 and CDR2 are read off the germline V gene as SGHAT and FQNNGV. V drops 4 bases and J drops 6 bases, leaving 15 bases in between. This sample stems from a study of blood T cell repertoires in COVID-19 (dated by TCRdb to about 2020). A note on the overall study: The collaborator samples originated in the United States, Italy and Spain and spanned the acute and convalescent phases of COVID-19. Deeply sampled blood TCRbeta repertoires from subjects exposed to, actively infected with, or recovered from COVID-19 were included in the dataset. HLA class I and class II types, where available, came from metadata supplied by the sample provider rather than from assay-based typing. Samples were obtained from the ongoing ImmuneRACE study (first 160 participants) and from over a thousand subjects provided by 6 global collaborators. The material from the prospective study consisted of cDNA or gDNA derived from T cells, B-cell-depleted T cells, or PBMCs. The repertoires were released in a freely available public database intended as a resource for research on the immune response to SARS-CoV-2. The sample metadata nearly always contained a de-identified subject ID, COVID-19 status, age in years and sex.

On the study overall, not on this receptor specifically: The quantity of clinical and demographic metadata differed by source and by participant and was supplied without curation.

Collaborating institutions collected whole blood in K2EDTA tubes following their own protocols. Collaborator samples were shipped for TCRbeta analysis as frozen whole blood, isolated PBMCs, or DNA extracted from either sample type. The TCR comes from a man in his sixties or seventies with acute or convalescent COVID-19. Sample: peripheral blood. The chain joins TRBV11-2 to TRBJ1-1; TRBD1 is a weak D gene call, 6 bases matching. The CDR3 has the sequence CASSSSKGVPEAFF. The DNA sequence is TGTGCCAGCAGCTCCTCAAAGGGGGTCCCTGAAGCTTTCTTT.